Each of the 3 T cell receptor beta chains below was sequenced from the same sample in a study of T cells after yellow fever vaccination. TCRdb analysed the 5' RACE reads with MiXCR anew, one entry per CDR3 protein. The table lists just under 600,000 distinct CDR3 sequences, less than 15% of them singletons. Source: PBMCs, taken on the day of the yellow fever booster vaccination. These receptors originate from a young man who received the YFV17D yellow fever vaccine.

The table lists this clonotype with a few counts. The rearrangement joins TRBV19 to TRBJ2-1; 12 nucleotides match TRBD2. In germline, CDR1 is LNHDA, CDR2 SQIVND (reference sequence). This CDR3 contains 18 residues. Trimming removed 3 bases from V and 5 bases from J; junction bases left unmatched: 11. The CDR3 protein is CASSMPSGRAQRHNEQFF. Here the CDR3 DNA reads TGTGCCAGTAGTATGCCTAGCGGGAGGGCCCAAAGACACAATGAGCAGTTCTTC. Together with reference TRBV19 and TRBJ2-1, the CDR3 gives the full variable domain: DGGITQSPKYLFRKEGQNVTLSCEQNLNHDAMYWYRQDPGQGLRLIYYSQIVNDFQKGDIAEGYSVSREKKESFPLTVTSAQKNPTAFYLCASSMPSGRAQRHNEQFFGPGTRLTVL.

This clonotype was observed a few times. The chain employs TRBV7-9 and TRBJ2-5, with D possibly TRBD2 on 5 matching bases. Per the germline V gene, CDR1 is SEHNR and CDR2 is FQNEAQ (reference sequence). CDR3 size: 12 residues. Trimming shortened V by 5 bases and J by 5 bases, and 9 bases separated the two germline ends. DNA of the CDR3: TGTGCCAGCAGCGGGAGCGGTGAGACCCAGTACTTC. Translating it yields CASSGSGETQYF.

The chain is built from TRBV6-5 and TRBJ1-5; a weak D match, TRBD1 (5 bases). The CDR3 spans 15 residues. Germline loops: CDR1 MNHEY, CDR2 SVGAGI. Trimming left V 2 bases short and J 3 bases short, with 11 bases between. CDR3 sequence: CASSYGTGNNQPQHF. The CDR3 nucleotides are TGTGCCAGCAGTTACGGTACAGGTAACAATCAGCCCCAGCATTTT.